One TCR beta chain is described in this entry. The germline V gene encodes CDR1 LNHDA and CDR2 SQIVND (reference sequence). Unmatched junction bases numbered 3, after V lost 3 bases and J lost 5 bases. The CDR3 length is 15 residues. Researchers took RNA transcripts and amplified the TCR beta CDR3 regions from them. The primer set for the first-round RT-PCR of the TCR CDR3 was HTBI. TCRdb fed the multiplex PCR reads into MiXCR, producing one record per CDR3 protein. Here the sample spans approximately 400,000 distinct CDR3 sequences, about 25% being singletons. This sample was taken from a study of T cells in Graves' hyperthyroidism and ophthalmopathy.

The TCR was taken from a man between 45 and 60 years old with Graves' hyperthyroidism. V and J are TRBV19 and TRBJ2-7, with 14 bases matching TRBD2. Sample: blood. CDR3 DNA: TGTGCCAGTAGTATCGGACTAGCGGGAGGAAACGAGCAGTACTTC. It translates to CASSIGLAGGNEQYF.